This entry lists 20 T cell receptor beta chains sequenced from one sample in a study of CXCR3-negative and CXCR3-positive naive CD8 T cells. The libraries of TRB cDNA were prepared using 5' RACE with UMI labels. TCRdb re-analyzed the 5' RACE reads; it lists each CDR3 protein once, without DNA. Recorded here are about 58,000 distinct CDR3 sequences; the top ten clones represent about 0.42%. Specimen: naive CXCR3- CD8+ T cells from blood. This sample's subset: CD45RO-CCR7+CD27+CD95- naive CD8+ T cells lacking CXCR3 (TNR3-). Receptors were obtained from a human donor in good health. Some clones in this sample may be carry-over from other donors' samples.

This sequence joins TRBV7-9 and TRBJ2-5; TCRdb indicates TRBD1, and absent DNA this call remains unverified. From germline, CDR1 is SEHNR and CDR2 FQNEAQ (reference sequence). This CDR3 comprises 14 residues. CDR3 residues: CASSSAGTEETQYF.

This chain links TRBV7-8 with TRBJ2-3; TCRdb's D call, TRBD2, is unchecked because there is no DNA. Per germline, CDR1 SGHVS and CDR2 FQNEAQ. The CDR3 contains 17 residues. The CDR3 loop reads CASSLVRLAESTDTQYF.

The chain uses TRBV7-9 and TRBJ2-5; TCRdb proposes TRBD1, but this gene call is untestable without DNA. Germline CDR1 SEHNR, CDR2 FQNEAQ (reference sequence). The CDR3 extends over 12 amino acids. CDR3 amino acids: CASADRNETQYF. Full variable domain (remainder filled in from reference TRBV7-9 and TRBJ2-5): DTGVSQNPRHKITKRGQNVTFRCDPISEHNRLYWYRQTLGQGPEFLTYFQNEAQLEKSRLLSDRFSAERPKGSFSTLEIQRTEQGDSAMYLCASADRNETQYFGPGTRLLVL.

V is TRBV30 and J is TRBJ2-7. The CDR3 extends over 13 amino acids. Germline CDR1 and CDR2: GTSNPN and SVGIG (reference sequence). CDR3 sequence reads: CAWSPNDPYEQYF. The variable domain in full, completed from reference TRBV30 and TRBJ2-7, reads SQTIHQWPATLVQPVGSPLSLECTVEGTSNPNLYWYRQAAGRGLQLLFYSVGIGQISSEVPQNLSASRPQDRQFILSSKKLLLSDSGFYLCAWSPNDPYEQYFGPGTRLTVT.

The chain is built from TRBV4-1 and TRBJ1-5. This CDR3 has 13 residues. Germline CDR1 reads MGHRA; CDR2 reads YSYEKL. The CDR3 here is CASSQESGQPQHF.

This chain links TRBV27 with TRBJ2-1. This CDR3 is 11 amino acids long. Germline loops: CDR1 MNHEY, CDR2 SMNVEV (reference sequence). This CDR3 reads CASSQYNEQFF.

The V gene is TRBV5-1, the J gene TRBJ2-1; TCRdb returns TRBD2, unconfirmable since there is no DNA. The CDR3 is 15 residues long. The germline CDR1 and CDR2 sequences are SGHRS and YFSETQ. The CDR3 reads CASSSTSNPYNEQFF.

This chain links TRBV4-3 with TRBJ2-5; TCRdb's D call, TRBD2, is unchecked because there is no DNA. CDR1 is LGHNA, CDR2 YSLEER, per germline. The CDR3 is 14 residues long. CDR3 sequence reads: CASSQGTKGETQYF.

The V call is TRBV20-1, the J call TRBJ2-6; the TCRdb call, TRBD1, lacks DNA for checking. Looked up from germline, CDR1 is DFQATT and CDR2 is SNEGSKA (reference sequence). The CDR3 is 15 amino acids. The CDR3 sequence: CSARDRVSGANVLTF.

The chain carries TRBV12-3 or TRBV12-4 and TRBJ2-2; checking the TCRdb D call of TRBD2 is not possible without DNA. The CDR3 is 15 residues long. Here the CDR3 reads CASSNVAGGTGELFF.

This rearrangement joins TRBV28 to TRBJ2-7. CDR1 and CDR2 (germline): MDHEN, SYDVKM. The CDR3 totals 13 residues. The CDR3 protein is CASSLTNSYEQYF.

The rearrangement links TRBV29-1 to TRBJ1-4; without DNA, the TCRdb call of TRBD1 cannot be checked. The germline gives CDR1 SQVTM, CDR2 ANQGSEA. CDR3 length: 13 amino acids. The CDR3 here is CSVVGTGDEKLFF.

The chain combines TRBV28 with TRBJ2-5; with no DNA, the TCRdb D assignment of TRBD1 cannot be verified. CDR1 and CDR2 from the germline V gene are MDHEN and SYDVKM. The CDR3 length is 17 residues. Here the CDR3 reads CASTHRLGQGIGETQYF.

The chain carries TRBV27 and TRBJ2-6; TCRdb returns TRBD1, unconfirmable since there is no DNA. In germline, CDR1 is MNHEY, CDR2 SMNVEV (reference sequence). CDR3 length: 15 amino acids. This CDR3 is CASTPRGGGANVLTF.

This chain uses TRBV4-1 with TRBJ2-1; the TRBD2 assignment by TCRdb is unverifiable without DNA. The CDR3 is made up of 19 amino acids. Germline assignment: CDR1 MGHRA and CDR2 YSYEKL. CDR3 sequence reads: CASSQDLASGGWAYNEQFF.

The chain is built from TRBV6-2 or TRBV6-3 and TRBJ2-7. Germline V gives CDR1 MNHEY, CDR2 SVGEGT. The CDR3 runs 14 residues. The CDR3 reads CASSYGGPSYEQYF.

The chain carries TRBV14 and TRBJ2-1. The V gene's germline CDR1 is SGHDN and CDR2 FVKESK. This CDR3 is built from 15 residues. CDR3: CATKNGASSYNEQFF.

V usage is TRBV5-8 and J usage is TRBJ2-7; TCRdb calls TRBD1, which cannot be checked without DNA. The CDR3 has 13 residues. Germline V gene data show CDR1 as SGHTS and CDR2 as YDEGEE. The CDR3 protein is CASSLEGGYEQYF.

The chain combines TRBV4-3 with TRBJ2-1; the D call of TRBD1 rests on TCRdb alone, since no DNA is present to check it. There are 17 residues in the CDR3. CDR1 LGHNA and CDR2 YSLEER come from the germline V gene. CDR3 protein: CASSQDFAGGRLDEQFF.

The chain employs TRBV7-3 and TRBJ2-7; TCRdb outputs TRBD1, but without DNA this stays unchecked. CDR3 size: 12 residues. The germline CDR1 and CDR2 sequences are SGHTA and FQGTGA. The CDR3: CASSTTGNEQYF.